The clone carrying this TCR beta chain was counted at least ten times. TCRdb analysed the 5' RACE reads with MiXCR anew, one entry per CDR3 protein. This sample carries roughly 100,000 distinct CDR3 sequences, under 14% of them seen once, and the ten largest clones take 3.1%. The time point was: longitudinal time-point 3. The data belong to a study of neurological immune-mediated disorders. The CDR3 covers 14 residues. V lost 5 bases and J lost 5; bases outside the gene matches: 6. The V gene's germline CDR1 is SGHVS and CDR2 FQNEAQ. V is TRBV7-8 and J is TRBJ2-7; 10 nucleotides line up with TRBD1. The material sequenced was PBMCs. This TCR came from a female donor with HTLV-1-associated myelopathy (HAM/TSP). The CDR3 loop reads CASSLGTGEDEQYF. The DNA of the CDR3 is TGTGCCAGCAGCCTGGGGACAGGGGAGGACGAGCAGTACTTC. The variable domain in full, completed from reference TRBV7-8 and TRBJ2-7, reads GAGVSQSPRYKVAKRGQDVALRCDPISGHVSLFWYQQALGQGPEFLTYFQNEAQLDKSGLPSDRFFAERPEGSVSTLKIQRTQQEDSAVYLCASSLGTGEDEQYFGPGTRLTVT.